This TCR beta chain stems from a study of T cell responses to AZD1222 COVID-19 vaccine (dated by TCRdb to the early 2020s). Context from the whole study: AZD1222 recipients with second doses at about 4 weeks or about 12 weeks were pooled, because spike-specific TCR depth and breadth did not differ between schedules. Enrollment into the trials was organized by age into subgroups of 18-55, 56-69 and 70-plus years, and those subgroups contained approximately 150, 30 and 60 TCR-sequenced participants, respectively. TCR sequencing was performed for some 250 trial participants, of whom 207 were given two doses of AZD1222 and 26 were given two doses of MenACWY control vaccine.

The cysteine opens and the phenylalanine closes a CDR3 of 15 amino acids. Only the CDR3 DNA is retained, 45 bases long and in frame from the first base. The germline V gene encodes CDR1 LNHDA and CDR2 SQIVND (reference sequence). The V end loses 5 bases and the J end loses 3 bases, and a stretch of 16 bases separates them. The CDR3 regions of human TCRbeta chains were analyzed by immunosequencing. The study's processing was this. Repertoire TCRs were matched against a reference library of SARS-CoV-2-specific TCRs generated with the MIRA antigen-specificity platform. Breadth meant the fraction of unique TCRs that were SARS-CoV-2-associated, whereas depth meant the fraction of total T cells that were SARS-CoV-2-associated. Using the MIRA data, each spike-specific TCR was mapped to the spike region that the TCR reacts to and placed in a CD4 or CD8 class. Log10-transformed breadth and depth values were compared by one-way ANOVA with Sidak's multiple comparisons tests. TCRdb's version of the immuneACCESS table is confined to in-frame rearrangements and falls short of the full clone set. An unresolved V gene accounts for under half of the shortfall where checked; the remainder is of unknown origin. The V and J calls and clone size are taken from that table; D and trimming were inferred from the DNA. The sample table contains over 100,000 clones; only one count was recorded for roughly nine tenths of them. The ten largest account for roughly 6.5% of the sample.

In the case of this clone: Its antigen is still unknown. One base away there is no much larger clone; base qualities are not given.

The time point label on this specimen signifies: baseline before first vaccination. Vaccinee samples were obtained from the UK trials COV001 and COV002, which included a single-blind randomized controlled phase 2/3 trial of AZD1222 (ChAdOx1 nCoV-19) in healthy adults. For TCRbeta chain sequencing, PBMC samples from trial participants were taken at day 0 and at day 28 after the second dose. On the study overall, not on this receptor specifically: A significant rise in spike-specific TCR breadth and depth was observed after two AZD1222 doses relative to day 0 and relative to MenACWY recipients. Conclusions about previously exposed vaccinees are limited because only five or six AZD1222 recipients were SARS-CoV-2 seropositive at baseline. CD4 TCRs associated with the vaccine covered the entire spike protein, and the dominant responses were in regions 160-218 and 743-854. Most participants were white British and females outnumbered males, and the authors suggested that clonal diversity may have been underestimated. Epitopes outside the regions mutated in the B.1.351 and B.1.1.7 variants were reportedly recognized by nearly half of the unique spike-specific TCRs. No day 14 peak-response samples were available, so repertoires were characterized only after the peak T cell response. The 56-69-year group was small, and its depth increase did not reach significance, likely because of low power.

The sequenced sample was peripheral blood, obtained on day 0 of AZD1222 vaccination. The V and J genes are TRBV19 and TRBJ1-2, and perhaps TRBD1 as D gene, on 6 matching bases. The receptor's source is an adult in good health. CDR3 region: CASSAGQTAYYGYTF. The nucleotide sequence is given as TGTGCCAGTAGTGCCGGACAGACGGCCTACTATGGCTACACCTTC.